This TCR beta chain was captured in a study of regulatory T cells in long-lasting Graves disease. This clonotype was detected many times. Researchers made TCR beta libraries by using iRepertoire HTBI primers and running Arm-PCR on CDR3 regions. TCRdb ran MiXCR on the multiplex PCR reads and lists one entry per CDR3 protein. The repertoire includes roughly 500,000 distinct CDR3 sequences, less than 15% of them detected once, and roughly a tenth sits in the top ten. Time point noted: newly diagnosed GD, antithyroid drugs for less than 3 months. From PBMCs, RNA was extracted and then used to make the TCR library. In addition, the sample was reused for a study of T cells in Graves' hyperthyroidism and ophthalmopathy. From that paper: First-round RT-PCR targeting the TCR CDR3 was performed with the HTBI primer set.

The sample in question was peripheral blood mononuclear cells (PBMCs), obtained at new diagnosis, from a patient treated with antithyroid drugs. This TCR derives from a man aged 25-40 years with Graves disease.

The CDR3 protein is CASSTGQHYEQYF. As DNA, the CDR3 is TGTGCCAGCAGTACCGGACAGCACTACGAGCAGTACTTC. This chain uses TRBV6-2 or TRBV6-3 with TRBJ2-7; TRBD1 is a possible D gene (6 bases). The CDR3 is 13 residues long. Between the trimmed V and J ends, which lost 5 bases and 3 bases, there was a span of 11 bases. CDR1 and CDR2 (germline): MNHEY, SVGEGT.